The 13 T cell receptor beta chains given below trace back to one sample, sequenced in a study of regulatory T cells in long-lasting Graves disease. The sample's time point: persistent/refractory GD, antithyroid drugs over 5 years with positive TRAb. With RNA extracted from PBMCs as input, the TCR library was made. TCR beta libraries were built with iRepertoire HTBI primers and Arm-PCR of CDR3 regions. TCRdb re-called the multiplex PCR reads with MiXCR, one entry per CDR3 protein. The table includes a few hundred thousand distinct CDR3 sequences, approximately 22% detected once. The sequencing here drew on peripheral blood mononuclear cells (PBMCs), taken when the disease was refractory, from a patient treated with antithyroid drugs. All receptors come from a female donor with Graves disease.

The rearrangement joins TRBV6-5 to TRBJ1-5, with TRBD1 matching over 7 bases. This CDR3 comprises 17 residues. The trim removed 0 bases at V and 1 base at J, leaving 6 bases unmatched. Germline V gives CDR1 MNHEY, CDR2 SVGAGI. The DNA for the CDR3 is TGTGCCAGCAGTTACTCACTGACAGGGCGAAGCAATCAGCCCCAGCATTTT. The encoded protein is CASSYSLTGRSNQPQHF.

Many counts were recorded for this clonotype. This rearrangement joins TRBV6-1 to TRBJ2-7; no clear D. The germline gives CDR1 MNHNS, CDR2 SASEGT. Trimming shortened V by 7 bases and J by 6 bases, and 16 bases separated the two germline ends. CDR3 length equals 13 residues. Here the CDR3 DNA reads TGTGCCAGCATCCCCGGTGGGCCGGGCGAGCAGTACTTC. Residues: CASIPGGPGEQYF.

This clonotype was counted many times. V is TRBV20-1 and J is TRBJ2-5; 12 positions agree with TRBD2. This CDR3 is built from 13 residues. CDR1 and CDR2 from the germline V gene are DFQATT and SNEGSKA (reference sequence). The chain's CDR3 is CTILAGGRETQYF. The CDR3 DNA follows: TGCACCATACTAGCGGGAGGTCGGGAGACCCAGTACTTC.

This clonotype occurred many times. This sequence joins TRBV6-1 and TRBJ1-3; no definite D call. The CDR3 has 15 residues. Trimming removed 5 bases at V and 0 bases at J, with 11 bases between. CDR1 is MNHNS, CDR2 SASEGT, per germline. The CDR3 nucleotides are TGTGCCAGCAGTATACGGACCGGCTCTGGAAACACCATATATTTT. As protein: CASSIRTGSGNTIYF.

This clonotype occurred a few times. This may arise from a read error, as a much more abundant clone is one base away. V is TRBV28 and J is TRBJ2-7; 8 bases are a match to TRBD1. V gave up 3 bases and J gave up 7 bases; unmatched junction bases: 8. Per the germline V gene, CDR1 is MDHEN and CDR2 is SYDVKM. This CDR3 spans 14 amino acids. The CDR3 loop is CASSFGQGGREQYF. The CDR3 region has the DNA TGTGCCAGCAGTTTTGGACAGGGCGGGCGGGAGCAGTACTTC.

J is TRBJ2-2 and V is TRBV24-1, with D unclear. The germline V and J ends were trimmed by 0 bases and 5 bases, with 12 bases remaining between them. The CDR3 extends over 16 amino acids. CDR1 KGHDR and CDR2 SFDVKD come from the germline V gene. CDR3 residues: CATSDLDVGRTGELFF. CDR3 sequence (DNA): TGTGCCACCAGTGATTTGGATGTTGGTCGGACCGGGGAGCTGTTTTTT.

This sequence joins TRBV13 and TRBJ2-2; unclear D gene. Germline V gives CDR1 PRHDT, CDR2 FYEKMQ (reference sequence). This CDR3 is built from 15 residues. The germline V and J ends were trimmed by 2 bases and 2 bases, with 9 bases remaining between them. CDR3: CASSLTPHNTGELFF. The CDR3 DNA is TGTGCCAGCAGCTTAACCCCACACAACACCGGGGAGCTGTTTTTT.

The chain has TRBV29-1 and TRBJ1-2, with D perhaps matching TRBD1 (5 bases). V was shortened by 0 bases and J by 2 bases, with 16 bases between the two germline ends. Per the germline V gene, CDR1 is SQVTM and CDR2 is ANQGSEA. The CDR3 loop spans 16 amino acids. Here the CDR3 reads CSVEDSWGGANYGYTF. CDR3 nucleotides: TGCAGCGTTGAAGATAGTTGGGGGGGAGCGAACTATGGCTACACCTTC.

The CDR3 is CASRTRTGLAEAFF. The CDR3 nucleotides read TGCGCCAGCCGAACCAGGACAGGGCTGGCTGAAGCTTTCTTT. The chain joins TRBV10-2 to TRBJ1-1, with TRBD1 identical over 8 bases. Germline values: CDR1 WSHSY, CDR2 SAAADI. There are 14 residues in the CDR3. Germline trimming cut 8 bases from V and 6 bases from J; bases unmatched to any gene: 11.

In this sample, this clonotype turned up a few times. This chain joins TRBV20-1 and TRBJ2-1; TRBD2 might be the D (6 bases). The CDR3 consists of 16 residues. Germline CDR1 DFQATT, CDR2 SNEGSKA (reference sequence). Trimming pared 3 bases from V and 0 bases from J, leaving 15 bases between. CDR3 bases: TGCAGTGCTAGGGGGGGTACGGCTTCCTCCTACAATGAGCAGTTCTTC. It codes for CSARGGTASSYNEQFF.

V and J are TRBV6-2 or TRBV6-3 and TRBJ1-2; D gene uncertain. The CDR3 contains 14 residues. The V gene lost 5 bases and the J gene lost 2 bases, with 12 bases spanning the gap. CDR1 is MNHEY and CDR2 is SVGEGT in the germline V gene. CDR3 loop: CASSESFGNYGYTF. CDR3 sequence (DNA): TGTGCCAGCAGTGAATCGTTCGGGAACTATGGCTACACCTTC.

The V gene is TRBV7-9, the J gene TRBJ2-5; 12 bases map to TRBD1. Germline CDR1 is SEHNR and CDR2 is FQNEAQ (reference sequence). Trimming took 4 bases from V and 10 from J; bases not matched to a gene: 4. The CDR3 is 13 amino acids. CDR3 nucleotide sequence: TGTGCCAGCAGCTGGGACAGGGGGCAGATCCAGTACTTC. This translates into CASSWDRGQIQYF.

Remarks on this clonotype: Given a much more abundant clone one base away, this may be a read error. No conserved phenylalanine or tryptophan is present at the end of the CDR3, so a read error is the likely explanation. The chain carries TRBV3-1 and TRBJ2-7, with 16 bases that match TRBD2. From germline, CDR1 is LGHDT and CDR2 YNNKEL (reference sequence). Trimming took 0 bases from V and 4 from J; bases not matched to a gene: 0. The CDR3 loop spans 16 amino acids. The CDR3 region is CASSQEGLAGGYEQYY. DNA for the CDR3: TGTGCCAGCAGCCAAGAGGGACTAGCGGGAGGGTACGAGCAGTACTAC.